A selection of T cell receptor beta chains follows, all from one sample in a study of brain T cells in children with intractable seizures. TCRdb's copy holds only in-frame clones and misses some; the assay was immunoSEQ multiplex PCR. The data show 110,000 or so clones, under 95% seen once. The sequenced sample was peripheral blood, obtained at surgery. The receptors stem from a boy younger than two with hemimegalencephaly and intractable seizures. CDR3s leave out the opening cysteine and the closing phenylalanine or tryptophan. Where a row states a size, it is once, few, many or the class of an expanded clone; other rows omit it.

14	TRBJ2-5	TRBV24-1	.	ATSDPPGQGQETQY
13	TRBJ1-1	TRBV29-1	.	SVDWVRGMNTEAF
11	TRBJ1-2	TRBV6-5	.	ASSLGPNYGYT
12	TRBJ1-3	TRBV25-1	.	ASRGDREGNTIY
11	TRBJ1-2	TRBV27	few	ASSTTGGYGYT
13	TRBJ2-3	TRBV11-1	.	ASSLGTASTDTQY
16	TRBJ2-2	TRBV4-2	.	ASSQEVDRLANTGELF
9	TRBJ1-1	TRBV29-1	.	SAGMNTEAF
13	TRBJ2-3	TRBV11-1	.	ASSLAGGQADTQY
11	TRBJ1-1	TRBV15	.	ATSSVWNTEAF
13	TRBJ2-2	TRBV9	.	ASSVDIKGHGELF
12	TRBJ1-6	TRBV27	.	ASSLYEPNSPLH
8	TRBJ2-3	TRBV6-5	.	ASGRDTQY
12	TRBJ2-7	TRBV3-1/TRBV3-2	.	ASSQRQVPSGQY
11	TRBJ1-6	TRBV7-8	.	ASSLVQNSPLH
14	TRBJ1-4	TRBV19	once	ASSSRGRAPNEKLF